Following are 25 T cell receptor beta chains from one sample sequenced in a study of blood T cell repertoires in COVID-19. Some clones are missing from TCRdb's copy, which holds only in-frame ones; the method was immunoSEQ multiplex PCR. The sample yields 350,000 to 450,000 clones, 75% to 90% seen once. Sequencing was done on a sample of peripheral blood. The source is a woman aged 55-69 years with COVID-19, enrolled during active disease.

The J gene is TRBJ1-1, the V gene TRBV9; 9 nucleotides agree with TRBD1. Germline CDR1 SGDLS, CDR2 YYNGEE. Trimming took 2 bases from V and 4 from J; bases not matched to a gene: 3. CDR3 length equals 14 residues. As DNA, the CDR3 is TGTGCCAGCAGCGTCGGGACAGGGTTCACTGAAGCTTTCTTT. Its translation: CASSVGTGFTEAFF. The full variable domain, rest sourced from reference TRBV9 and TRBJ1-1, is DSGVTQTPKHLITATGQRVTLRCSPRSGDLSVYWYQQSLDQGLQFLIQYYNGEERAKGNILERFSAQQFPDLHSELNLSSLELGDSALYFCASSVGTGFTEAFFGQGTRLTVV.

V gene TRBV2 combines with J gene TRBJ2-2; D is unresolved. The CDR3 length is 15 residues. The germline gives CDR1 SNHLY, CDR2 FYNNEI. Trimming left V 8 bases short and J 3 bases short, with 16 bases between. The chain's CDR3 is CASLESATYTGELFF. In nucleotides, the CDR3 is TGTGCCAGCCTAGAGTCAGCAACTTACACCGGGGAGCTGTTTTTT.

The CDR3 DNA follows: TGTGCCAGCAGTGAAAGGTTAGCACGCTCACAGACCCAGTACTTC. Encoded protein: CASSERLARSQTQYF. The rearrangement uses TRBV2 and TRBJ2-5; D ambiguous. The germline V and J ends were trimmed by 2 bases and 6 bases, with 16 bases remaining between them. Per the germline V gene, CDR1 is SNHLY and CDR2 is FYNNEI. The CDR3 sequence is 15 residues long.

The rearrangement uses TRBV7-9 and TRBJ2-5; D unclear. Germline CDR1 SEHNR, CDR2 FQNEAQ (reference sequence). Trimming took 1 base from V and 7 from J, leaving 10 bases between them. CDR3 size: 13 residues. The CDR3: CASSLDSHGTQYF. CDR3 bases: TGTGCCAGCAGCTTAGACTCCCACGGGACCCAGTACTTC.

The rearrangement links TRBV6-5 to TRBJ1-5; D not resolved. Trimming left V 0 bases short and J 0 bases short, with 6 bases between. CDR1 and CDR2 from the germline V gene are MNHEY and SVGAGI. This CDR3 has 15 amino acids. The CDR3 is CASSYSGVSNQPQHF. CDR3 nucleotide sequence: TGTGCCAGCAGTTACTCGGGCGTTAGCAATCAGCCCCAGCATTTT.

The CDR3: CASSWRTGENEKLFF. CDR3 coding DNA: TGCGCCAGCAGCTGGAGGACAGGAGAAAATGAAAAACTGTTTTTT. The chain recombines TRBV5-1 with TRBJ1-4, with 7 bases lining up with TRBD1. Germline assignment: CDR1 SGHRS and CDR2 YFSETQ. V gave up 3 bases and J gave up 5 bases; unmatched junction bases: 7. The CDR3 is 15 amino acids.

This chain connects TRBV10-3 to TRBJ2-2; weak D call: TRBD2 (8 bases). CDR3 length: 15 amino acids. Trimming removed 9 bases at V and 3 bases at J, with 17 bases between. Germline V lookup: CDR1 ENHRY, CDR2 SYGVKD. The CDR3 spells CAIKTGREDTGELFF. The DNA for the CDR3 is TGTGCCATAAAGACAGGGCGGGAGGACACCGGGGAGCTGTTTTTT.

The V call is TRBV7-9, the J call TRBJ2-1, with 7 bases fitting TRBD2. The CDR3 extends over 19 amino acids. J lost 0 bases, V lost 5 bases, and 16 bases had no gene match. Germline assignment: CDR1 SEHNR and CDR2 FQNEAQ (reference sequence). The CDR3 nucleotides are TGTGCCAGCAGCCTACCGACTTGGCTAGCGGCCGTCTCCTACAATGAGCAGTTCTTC. Translating it yields CASSLPTWLAAVSYNEQFF.

This clone occurred once. V and J are TRBV10-2 and TRBJ1-2, with 8 bases identical to TRBD1. CDR1 is WSHSY and CDR2 is SAAADI in the germline V gene. The CDR3 runs 14 residues. V gave up 5 bases and J gave up 0 bases; unmatched junction bases: 2. CDR3 loop: CASSTDRANYGYTF. For the CDR3, the DNA is TGCGCCAGCAGTACGGACAGGGCTAACTATGGCTACACCTTC.

This chain joins TRBV11-2 and TRBJ1-4; TRBD1 matches at 9 bases. Losses at the gene ends were 1 base for V and 10 bases for J; bases not matched to a gene: 7. The CDR3 contains 15 residues. Per the germline V gene, CDR1 is SGHAT and CDR2 is FQNNGV. The CDR3 region is CASSLGGTGSGKLFF. As DNA, the CDR3 is TGTGCCAGCAGCTTAGGCGGGACAGGGTCTGGAAAACTGTTTTTT.

This clone showed up just a few times. The chain couples TRBV29-1 to TRBJ1-1, with TRBD1 identical over 7 bases. The CDR3 is made up of 12 amino acids. Germline values: CDR1 SQVTM, CDR2 ANQGSEA. Trimming took 6 bases from V and 1 from J; bases not matched to a gene: 2. The CDR3 loop is CSVRTGNTEAFF. The CDR3 DNA is TGCAGCGTACGGACAGGGAACACTGAAGCTTTCTTT.

The V and J genes are TRBV5-1 and TRBJ1-2; D is uncertain. Germline V gives CDR1 SGHRS, CDR2 YFSETQ. This CDR3 has 15 residues. Trimming left V 4 bases short and J 4 bases short, with 17 bases between. The CDR3 bases are TGCGCCAGCAGCCCGTCCCCCGAGGAAGTCTATGGCTACACCTTC. Residues: CASSPSPEEVYGYTF.

This clone has a handful of counts. V is TRBV2 and J is TRBJ2-4; maybe TRBD2 (6 bases). This CDR3 comprises 14 residues. V was trimmed by 7 bases and J by 3 bases, leaving 13 bases between them. The germline V gene encodes CDR1 SNHLY and CDR2 FYNNEI. CDR3 bases: TGTGCCAGCATGGAGGGGAGCCTCAAAAACATTCAGTACTTC. The encoded protein is CASMEGSLKNIQYF.

V gene TRBV10-3 combines with J gene TRBJ1-1, with D uncertain. Germline CDR1 reads ENHRY; CDR2 reads SYGVKD. The CDR3 has 12 residues. Trimming cost V 0 bases and J 7 bases, with 6 bases left between them. The CDR3 loop reads CAISESLVEAFF. CDR3 sequence (DNA): TGTGCCATCAGTGAGTCCCTAGTTGAAGCTTTCTTT.

The chain couples TRBV5-1 to TRBJ1-2, with D perhaps TRBD1 (6 bases). V was shortened by 4 bases and J by 6 bases, with 7 bases between the two germline ends. The V gene's germline CDR1 is SGHRS and CDR2 YFSETQ. This CDR3 has 11 residues. For the CDR3, the DNA is TGCGCCAGCAGCCCAGGGGATGGCTACACCTTC. Translated, it gives CASSPGDGYTF.

This chain uses TRBV5-8 with TRBJ1-1, with D possibly being TRBD1 (5 bases). This CDR3 comprises 15 residues. The germline V and J ends were trimmed by 6 bases and 2 bases, with 17 bases remaining between them. Per germline, CDR1 SGHTS and CDR2 YDEGEE. The CDR3, as DNA: TGTGCCAGCACCGCGTCCGGGGGTGTAAACACTGAAGCTTTCTTT. It specifies CASTASGGVNTEAFF.

This chain connects TRBV7-6 to TRBJ2-1, with a tentative D call TRBD1 (6 bases). The CDR3 totals 14 residues. Germline assignment: CDR1 SGHVS and CDR2 FNYEAQ. V was clipped by 3 bases and J by 5 bases, with 11 bases between them. CDR3 nucleotide sequence: TGTGCCAGCAGCTTCTATGGGACACACAATGAGCAGTTCTTC. The encoded protein is CASSFYGTHNEQFF.

The V call is TRBV7-2, the J call TRBJ1-3; 9 bases match TRBD1. Trimming took 0 bases from V and 0 from J; bases not matched to a gene: 15. Germline lookup yields CDR1 SGHTA and CDR2 FQGNSA. This CDR3 has 21 amino acids. The CDR3 here is CASSLALPGTGLTSSGNTIYF. The CDR3 coding sequence is TGTGCCAGCAGCTTAGCCCTTCCCGGGACAGGGTTGACGAGCTCTGGAAACACCATATATTTT.

The gene calls are TRBV6-2 or TRBV6-3 and TRBJ1-2, with D maybe TRBD1 (6 bases). Germline V lookup: CDR1 MNHEY, CDR2 SVGEGT. The CDR3 length is 13 residues. V gave up 4 bases and J gave up 5 bases, with 11 bases separating them. The chain's CDR3 is CASSFRGEYGYTF. CDR3 sequence (DNA): TGTGCCAGCAGTTTCAGGGGAGAGTATGGCTACACCTTC.

This chain joins TRBV12-3 or TRBV12-4 and TRBJ1-5; D might be TRBD1 (5 bases). V was trimmed by 6 bases and J by 4 bases, leaving 7 bases between them. There are 12 residues in the CDR3. The CDR3 sequence is CASRRGNQPQHF. The CDR3 nucleotides read TGTGCCAGCAGACGGGGGAATCAGCCCCAGCATTTT.

The V gene is TRBV6-5, the J gene TRBJ1-2, with 7 nucleotides matching TRBD1. This CDR3 region has 12 residues. J gave up 4 bases and V 7 bases, and 3 bases lay outside the gene matches. Per germline, CDR1 MNHEY and CDR2 SVGAGI. For the CDR3, the DNA is TGTGCCAGCACGACAGGGTCCTATGGCTACACCTTC. Amino acids: CASTTGSYGYTF.

This rearrangement joins TRBV3-1 (or the pseudogene TRBV3-2) to TRBJ1-2, with unresolved D. Trimming left V 2 bases short and J 7 bases short, with 11 bases between. The CDR3 runs to 13 residues. Germline V gives CDR1 LGHDT, CDR2 YNNKEL (reference sequence). As DNA, the CDR3 is TGTGCCAGCAGCCAAAGAGAGGTTGGTGGCTACACCTTC. It is translated as CASSQREVGGYTF.

This chain joins TRBV12-3 or TRBV12-4 and TRBJ2-5; 7 nucleotides agree with TRBD1. V shed 5 bases and J 1 base; nucleotides not matched to a gene: 1. The CDR3 sequence is 13 residues long. For the CDR3, the DNA is TGTGCCAGCAGTCCAGGGGGCCAAGAGACCCAGTACTTC. Its protein product is CASSPGGQETQYF.

The rearrangement joins TRBV5-1 to TRBJ1-3, with no clear D. The CDR3 runs 17 residues. V lost 0 bases, J lost 0 bases, and 13 bases lay in between. Germline V lookup: CDR1 SGHRS, CDR2 YFSETQ. In DNA, the CDR3 is TGCGCCAGCAGCTTGGCGTCCTCGAGGTTCTCTGGAAACACCATATATTTT. Its translation is CASSLASSRFSGNTIYF. Looking up the rest from reference TRBV5-1 and TRBJ1-3 gives the full variable domain: KAGVTQTPRYLIKTRGQQVTLSCSPISGHRSVSWYQQTPGQGLQFLFEYFSETQRNKGNFPGRFSGRQFSNSRSEMNVSTLELGDSALYLCASSLASSRFSGNTIYFGEGSWLTVV.

The chain has TRBV7-6 and TRBJ2-3; D unresolved. Germline V gives CDR1 SGHVS, CDR2 FNYEAQ. V gave up 4 bases and J gave up 2 bases, with 4 bases separating them. CDR3 length equals 12 residues. The CDR3 DNA reads as TGTGCCAGCAGCTCTTTCACAGATACGCAGTATTTT. This codes for CASSSFTDTQYF.